These 30 T cell receptor beta chains share one sample of origin, sequenced in a study of blood T cell repertoires in COVID-19. Profiled with immunoSEQ multiplex PCR; TCRdb holds only in-frame clones, not every one. The sample consists of 150,000 to 200,000 clones, around four fifths of them appearing once. Sequencing was done on a sample of peripheral blood. Source of these receptors: a woman older than 75 with COVID-19, enrolled during active disease.

This chain connects TRBV18 to TRBJ2-2; D is perhaps TRBD1 (6 bases). The V end was cut by 5 bases, the J end by 1 base, with 17 bases between. Germline CDR1 reads KGHSH; CDR2 reads LQKENI. This CDR3 is built from 17 residues. Here the CDR3 reads CASSKNPGAENTGELFF. CDR3 bases: TGTGCCAGCTCAAAAAACCCAGGGGCGGAGAACACCGGGGAGCTGTTTTTT.

The chain carries TRBV5-1 and TRBJ2-7; the match to TRBD1 covers 7 bases. V gave up 7 bases and J gave up 3 bases; unmatched junction bases: 10. Germline CDR1 SGHRS, CDR2 YFSETQ. The length of the CDR3 is 14 residues. DNA for the CDR3: TGCGCCAGCGCCGTGAGCCAGGGGGACTACGAGCAGTACTTC. Amino acid sequence: CASAVSQGDYEQYF.

CDR3 coding DNA: TGTGCCAGCAGCCGCCTACAGGGGAACACCGGGGAGCTGTTTTTT. It specifies CASSRLQGNTGELFF. This chain uses TRBV11-2 with TRBJ2-2; D possibly corresponds to TRBD1 (6 bases). CDR1 SGHAT and CDR2 FQNNGV come from the germline V gene. V gave up 5 bases and J gave up 1 base, with 11 bases separating them. This CDR3 region has 15 residues.

The rearrangement joins TRBV7-3 to TRBJ2-3, with 11 bases lining up with TRBD2. There are 17 residues in the CDR3. The V gene's germline CDR1 is SGHTA and CDR2 FQGTGA. With 1 base clipped from V and 2 bases from J, the junction kept 5 bases outside the gene matches. The DNA of the CDR3 is TGTGCCAGCAGCTTAAGGCCTAGCGGGAGGAACACAGATACGCAGTATTTT. Translating gives CASSLRPSGRNTDTQYF.

J is TRBJ2-7 and V is TRBV7-2; TRBD2 is a possible D gene (6 bases). V shed 6 bases and J shed 9 bases, with 18 bases lying between them. Germline assignment: CDR1 SGHTA and CDR2 FQGNSA. The CDR3 is made up of 13 amino acids. CDR3 in amino acids: CASSLLLATWQYF. The DNA for the CDR3 is TGTGCCAGCAGTTTGCTCCTAGCGACCTGGCAGTACTTC.

V and J are TRBV5-5 and TRBJ1-3; 8 positions agree with TRBD1. The CDR3 is 15 amino acids. In germline, CDR1 is SGHKS, CDR2 YYEKEE (reference sequence). V was clipped by 3 bases and J by 1 base; unmatched bases: 3. CDR3 loop: CASSSWTGSGNTIYF. CDR3 sequence (DNA): TGTGCCAGCAGCTCCTGGACAGGGTCTGGAAACACCATATATTTT.

This chain joins TRBV9 and TRBJ2-3; possible D gene TRBD1, 5 bases. Germline CDR1 SGDLS, CDR2 YYNGEE. V gave up 3 bases and J gave up 1 base, with 9 bases separating them. This CDR3 spans 14 amino acids. This chain's CDR3 is CASSEGPGTDTQYF. The CDR3 nucleotides are TGTGCCAGCAGCGAGGGGCCGGGCACAGATACGCAGTATTTT.

The rearrangement joins TRBV14 to TRBJ1-1; 8 bases match TRBD1. This CDR3 is 15 amino acids long. Germline trimming cut 4 bases from V and 4 bases from J; bases unmatched to any gene: 8. CDR1 is SGHDN, CDR2 FVKESK, per germline. CDR3 DNA: TGTGCCAGCAGCCGAGGACAGGGTTGGGGCACTGAAGCTTTCTTT. Protein product: CASSRGQGWGTEAFF.

This chain connects TRBV20-1 to TRBJ2-2; no reliable D call. From germline, CDR1 is DFQATT and CDR2 SNEGSKA (reference sequence). V was shortened by 3 bases and J by 5 bases, with 7 bases between the two germline ends. This CDR3 has 12 amino acids. CDR3 loop: CSASTGTGELFF. The DNA for the CDR3 is TGCAGTGCTAGTACCGGGACCGGGGAGCTGTTTTTT.

J is TRBJ2-5 and V is TRBV7-3, with 8 bases fitting TRBD2. The CDR3 sequence is 15 residues long. Looked up from germline, CDR1 is SGHTA and CDR2 is FQGTGA. J lost 2 bases, V lost 5 bases, and 7 bases had no gene match. The CDR3 loop is CASSPLAGGQETQYF. The DNA for the CDR3 is TGTGCCAGCAGCCCTCTAGCGGGCGGGCAAGAGACCCAGTACTTC. Full variable domain (missing parts from reference TRBV7-3 and TRBJ2-5): GAGVSQTPSNKVTEKGKYVELRCDPISGHTALYWYRQSLGQGPEFLIYFQGTGAADDSGLPNDRFFAVRPEGSVSTLKIQRTERGDSAVYLCASSPLAGGQETQYFGPGTRLLVL.

This clone was recorded only once. V is TRBV10-3 and J is TRBJ2-1, with 7 bases matching TRBD2. J lost 1 base, V lost 3 bases, and 3 bases had no gene match. Germline CDR1 and CDR2: ENHRY and SYGVKD. The CDR3 covers 15 residues. The CDR3 sequence: CAISDGGRSYNEQFF. In DNA, the CDR3 is TGTGCCATCAGTGACGGGGGGAGATCCTACAATGAGCAGTTCTTC.

The V call is TRBV10-3, the J call TRBJ1-3, with D unclear. Germline values: CDR1 ENHRY, CDR2 SYGVKD. The V end lost 5 bases, the J end lost 4 bases, and 24 bases lay between the germline ends. The CDR3 has 18 residues. CDR3 bases: TGTGCCATCAGTACAGACCAATCCCCTCCTCGTCTAGGAAACACCATATATTTT. This codes for CAISTDQSPPRLGNTIYF.

In nucleotides, the CDR3 is TGCGCCAGCAGCGTGACAGGTAGCGCTGAAGCTTTCTTT. Protein: CASSVTGSAEAFF. The chain joins TRBV5-1 to TRBJ1-1; D possibly corresponds to TRBD1 (6 bases). Deletions cut 4 bases from V and 6 bases from J, with 13 bases between. The CDR3 runs 13 residues. Germline V gene lookup returns CDR1 SGHRS and CDR2 YFSETQ.

In its sample, this clone was seen a few times. The chain joins TRBV27 to TRBJ2-7, with TRBD1 matching 9 bases. J lost 2 bases, V lost 3 bases, and 2 bases had no gene match. Germline values: CDR1 MNHEY, CDR2 SMNVEV (reference sequence). This CDR3 is built from 14 residues. The CDR3 loop is CASSFNRGPYEQYF. CDR3 nucleotides: TGTGCCAGCAGTTTTAACAGGGGGCCCTACGAGCAGTACTTC.

The chain uses TRBV5-5 and TRBJ2-7; the D gene is possibly TRBD1 (5 bases). The CDR3 totals 15 residues. The germline CDR1 and CDR2 sequences are SGHKS and YYEKEE (reference sequence). Trimming cost V 0 bases and J 7 bases, with 17 bases left between them. CDR3 protein: CASSLASIGAREQYF. DNA for the CDR3: TGTGCCAGCAGCTTGGCGTCGATAGGGGCGAGGGAGCAGTACTTC.

The chain couples TRBV5-4 to TRBJ2-2; a possible D gene is TRBD1 (5 bases). Deletions cut 4 bases from V and 2 bases from J, with 9 bases between. The germline gives CDR1 SGHNT, CDR2 YYREEE (reference sequence). CDR3 length: 14 residues. CDR3 in DNA: TGTGCCAGCAGCGTAGACAGCAACACCGGGGAGCTGTTTTTT. It encodes CASSVDSNTGELFF. The full variable domain, with the rest looked up from reference TRBV5-4 and TRBJ2-2, is ETGVTQSPTHLIKTRGQQVTLRCSSQSGHNTVSWYQQALGQGPQFIFQYYREEENGRGNFPPRFSGLQFPNYSSELNVNALELDDSALYLCASSVDSNTGELFFGEGSRLTVL.

The chain is built from TRBV5-4 and TRBJ2-1, with TRBD2 identical over 11 bases. The V and J ends lost 4 bases and 9 bases, in that order; junction bases with no gene match: 15. Looked up from germline, CDR1 is SGHNT and CDR2 is YYREEE (reference sequence). This CDR3 is 17 amino acids long. The CDR3 protein is CASSPDVAGGIRGEQFF. DNA of the CDR3: TGTGCCAGCAGCCCAGACGTAGCGGGGGGGATTAGGGGTGAGCAGTTCTTC.

The rearrangement joins TRBV9 to TRBJ2-7; D possibly corresponds to TRBD1 (6 bases). CDR1 is SGDLS and CDR2 is YYNGEE in the germline V gene. Trimming cost V 0 bases and J 7 bases, with 20 bases left between them. The length of the CDR3 is 16 residues. The CDR3 is CASSVAESGGHREQYF. The CDR3 DNA sequence: TGTGCCAGCAGCGTAGCTGAGAGTGGGGGACATCGTGAGCAGTACTTC.

V usage is TRBV2 and J usage is TRBJ2-3; D uncertain. Germline V gene lookup returns CDR1 SNHLY and CDR2 FYNNEI. The CDR3 sequence is 14 residues long. Trimming removed 2 bases at V and 2 bases at J, with 8 bases between. The chain's CDR3 is CASSELIHTDTQYF. In nucleotides, the CDR3 is TGTGCCAGCAGTGAACTAATCCACACAGATACGCAGTATTTT.

The chain uses TRBV18 and TRBJ2-2; D gene uncertain. Between the trimmed V and J ends, which lost 5 bases and 6 bases, there was a span of 10 bases. Germline CDR1 and CDR2: KGHSH and LQKENI. The length of the CDR3 is 13 residues. Here the CDR3 reads CASSLVFAGELFF. Written as DNA, the CDR3 is TGTGCCAGCTCATTAGTTTTCGCCGGGGAGCTGTTTTTT. The full variable domain, with the rest looked up from reference TRBV18 and TRBJ2-2, is NAGVMQNPRHLVRRRGQEARLRCSPMKGHSHVYWYRQLPEEGLKFMVYLQKENIIDESGMPKERFSAEFPKEGPSILRIQQVVRGDSAAYFCASSLVFAGELFFGEGSRLTVL.

The chain uses TRBV10-3 and TRBJ1-4, with TRBD1 matching over 7 bases. CDR1 is ENHRY, CDR2 SYGVKD, per germline. CDR3 length: 15 amino acids. V lost 3 bases to trimming and J lost 7 bases; unmatched junction nucleotides: 8. For the CDR3, the DNA is TGTGCCATCAGTGAAGGTGACAGGGTCGGTGAAAAACTGTTTTTT. Residues: CAISEGDRVGEKLFF.

The chain links TRBV10-3 to TRBJ2-2; 9 bases are a match to TRBD2. V gave up 2 bases and J gave up 2 bases; unmatched junction bases: 9. CDR3 length: 18 amino acids. In germline, CDR1 is ENHRY, CDR2 SYGVKD. CDR3: CAISEKWLAGANTGELFF. CDR3 nucleotide sequence: TGTGCCATCAGTGAGAAATGGTTAGCGGGGGCCAACACCGGGGAGCTGTTTTTT.

The V call is TRBV2, the J call TRBJ2-3; TRBD2 matches at 8 bases. The V and J ends lost 7 bases and 6 bases, in that order; junction bases with no gene match: 6. This CDR3 has 13 residues. Germline V gene data show CDR1 as SNHLY and CDR2 as FYNNEI. The CDR3 region is CASKERESDTQYF. The CDR3 DNA sequence: TGTGCCAGCAAGGAGCGGGAGTCGGATACGCAGTATTTT.

The chain combines TRBV5-5 with TRBJ2-7; D remains unclear. Germline CDR1 SGHKS, CDR2 YYEKEE (reference sequence). Trimming took 5 bases from V and 0 from J, leaving 9 bases between them. This CDR3 has 13 residues. The CDR3 region is CASSRSASYEQYF. Here the CDR3 DNA reads TGTGCCAGCAGTCGGAGCGCCTCCTACGAGCAGTACTTC.

This chain joins TRBV10-1 and TRBJ2-2, with unresolved D. Germline loops: CDR1 WNHNN, CDR2 SYGVQD (reference sequence). The ends were cut back, 6 bases at V and 7 bases at J, with 21 bases in the middle. The CDR3 consists of 16 residues. Here the CDR3 DNA reads TGCGCCAGCAGCCCCGGTGGTTTAACTAATGGCGGGGAGCTGTTTTTT. As protein: CASSPGGLTNGGELFF.

Judged by abundance, this clone is medium-sized. V and J are TRBV19 and TRBJ1-2; D is perhaps TRBD1 (5 bases). The germline V gene encodes CDR1 LNHDA and CDR2 SQIVND (reference sequence). V was pared by 5 bases and J by 1 base, with 14 bases between. CDR3 length equals 15 residues. The CDR3 DNA is TGTGCCAGTAGTTTCCGCAGGGCTTTTAACTATGGCTACACCTTC. Its protein is CASSFRRAFNYGYTF.

This clone was seen more than once but under ten times. The chain carries TRBV29-1 and TRBJ2-2, with unresolved D. The germline gives CDR1 SQVTM, CDR2 ANQGSEA. V was pared by 6 bases and J by 4 bases, with 6 bases between. The CDR3 runs 11 residues. CDR3 amino acids: CSVRLTGELFF. CDR3 DNA: TGCAGCGTGAGACTCACCGGGGAGCTGTTTTTT.

This clone came up a few times. The chain has TRBV2 and TRBJ1-4, with D tentatively TRBD1 (6 bases). Germline V gene data show CDR1 as SNHLY and CDR2 as FYNNEI. The V end lost 3 bases, the J end lost 8 bases, and 13 bases lay between the germline ends. This CDR3 is built from 14 residues. The CDR3 protein is CASSEGAMEEKLFF. The CDR3 nucleotides read TGTGCCAGCAGTGAGGGGGCGATGGAGGAAAAACTGTTTTTT.

V gene TRBV7-2 combines with J gene TRBJ2-3, with 12 bases matching TRBD2. The CDR3 has 18 residues. After removal of 5 bases from V and 0 bases from J, the junction contained 9 bases not matched to a gene. CDR1 is SGHTA and CDR2 is FQGNSA in the germline V gene. CDR3 DNA sequence: TGTGCCAGCAGCACCCGACTAGCGGGGGACACTAGCACAGATACGCAGTATTTT. Its translation: CASSTRLAGDTSTDTQYF.

The V call is TRBV4-2, the J call TRBJ2-7, with 9 bases lining up with TRBD2. CDR1 LGHNA and CDR2 YNFKEQ come from the germline V gene. The CDR3 is made up of 16 amino acids. The V segment lost 1 base and the J segment 2 bases; nucleotides outside the gene matches: 6. The CDR3 nucleotides are TGTGCCAGCAGCCAAGGTCTGGTAGCGGGGGCCTACGAGCAGTACTTC. This sequence encodes CASSQGLVAGAYEQYF.